The 26 T cell receptor beta chains below all came from one sample that was sequenced in a study of Graves' ophthalmopathy and Graves' hyperthyroidism. RNA transcripts were the template, and TCR beta CDR3 regions were amplified from them. First-round RT-PCR relied on HTBI primers, and a second-round multiplex PCR came next. In TCRdb, the multiplex PCR reads were re-called with MiXCR into one record per CDR3 protein. Of hundreds of thousands of distinct CDR3 sequences listed, 20% to 25% were seen once; the top ten hold roughly 7.4%. Source material: peripheral blood. The receptor source for this set is a woman under 30 with stable Graves' hyperthyroidism. Some clones in this sample may be carry-over from other donors' samples.

This clonotype was observed at least ten times. The chain links TRBV15 to TRBJ1-1, with TRBD1 identical over 9 bases. Germline lookup yields CDR1 LNHNV and CDR2 YYDKDF (reference sequence). The length of the CDR3 is 16 residues. V lost 4 bases and J lost 1; bases outside the gene matches: 7. CDR3 in DNA: TGTGCCACCAGCACCGGGACAGGGAACTGGAACACTGAAGCTTTCTTT. This sequence encodes CATSTGTGNWNTEAFF.

Many counts were recorded for this clonotype. V and J are TRBV10-1 and TRBJ1-1; D not certain. This CDR3 is built from 13 residues. Germline V lookup: CDR1 WNHNN, CDR2 SYGVQD (reference sequence). Trimming took 3 bases from V and 8 from J, leaving 13 bases between them. The CDR3 sequence: CASSDRPNSEAFF. The DNA for the CDR3 is TGCGCCAGCAGTGACCGGCCTAATTCCGAAGCTTTCTTT.

This clonotype was detected many times. The chain is built from TRBV27 and TRBJ2-2; D ambiguous. V shed 6 bases and J shed 0 bases, with 8 bases lying between them. CDR3 length: 14 residues. The germline V gene has CDR1 MNHEY and CDR2 SMNVEV (reference sequence). The CDR3 loop is CASSPLSNTGELFF. As DNA, the CDR3 is TGTGCCAGCAGCCCCCTTTCGAACACCGGGGAGCTGTTTTTT.

This chain links TRBV24-1 with TRBJ2-2; D remains ambiguous. Trimming left V 1 base short and J 4 bases short, with 15 bases between. Germline-derived CDR1 and CDR2 are KGHDR and SFDVKD. The CDR3 is made up of 17 amino acids. The CDR3 region is CATSDFPDLRGTGELFF. CDR3 nucleotides: TGTGCCACCAGTGATTTTCCTGACCTCCGTGGCACCGGGGAGCTGTTTTTT.

The chain employs TRBV6-2 or TRBV6-3 and TRBJ2-2; TRBD1 matches 8 bases. V lost 7 bases, J lost 0 bases, and 7 bases stayed unmatched. Germline values: CDR1 MNHEY, CDR2 SVGEGT. The length of the CDR3 is 16 residues. The CDR3: CASTFYRGANTGELFF. In nucleotides, the CDR3 is TGTGCCAGCACTTTTTACAGGGGGGCGAACACCGGGGAGCTGTTTTTT.

This clonotype came up many times. A junction end diverges from the germline sequence, so it may reflect a read error. V usage is TRBV2 and J usage is TRBJ2-7; D unclear. This CDR3 has 11 residues. Germline lookup yields CDR1 SNHLY and CDR2 FYNNEI. CDR3 sequence (DNA): TGTGCCAGCAGTGACAACCCCACGCGGAACTTC. Residues: CASSDNPTRNF.

This clonotype was counted at least ten times. The rearrangement joins TRBV2 to TRBJ2-7; no definite D call. The germline V gene has CDR1 SNHLY and CDR2 FYNNEI. The CDR3 is 12 residues long. V was cut by 8 bases and J by 3 bases, with 11 bases left in between. CDR3 nucleotide sequence: TGTGCCAGCCAGAGACAAAACTACGAGCAGTACTTC. Protein product: CASQRQNYEQYF.

V gene TRBV18 combines with J gene TRBJ2-7; 9 bases match TRBD1. The CDR3 sequence is 15 residues long. From germline, CDR1 is KGHSH and CDR2 LQKENI. The V and J ends lost 4 bases and 3 bases, in that order; junction bases with no gene match: 7. The CDR3 coding sequence is TGTGCCAGCTCACAACGTACGGGACAGGGCTACGAGCAGTACTTC. Protein: CASSQRTGQGYEQYF.

This clonotype was counted many times. V usage is TRBV3-1 and J usage is TRBJ2-5; D is undetermined. Germline V lookup: CDR1 LGHDT, CDR2 YNNKEL (reference sequence). The CDR3 spans 13 residues. Trimming took 1 base from V and 1 from J, leaving 4 bases between them. CDR3 loop: CASSQVPQETQYF. For the CDR3, the DNA is TGTGCCAGCAGCCAAGTTCCCCAAGAGACCCAGTACTTC.

This clonotype showed up many times. The genes are TRBV27 and TRBJ1-1; D perhaps matches TRBD1 (6 bases). The germline V and J ends were trimmed by 2 bases and 3 bases, with 19 bases remaining between them. This CDR3 has 17 residues. Germline CDR1 MNHEY, CDR2 SMNVEV (reference sequence). DNA of the CDR3: TGTGCCAGCAGTTTAAGTTCCGGGGGGGGGCTTGACACTGAAGCTTTCTTT. Amino acid sequence: CASSLSSGGGLDTEAFF.

This clonotype was detected ten times or more. The gene calls are TRBV30 and TRBJ2-7; 10 nucleotides agree with TRBD2. Trimming removed 3 bases from V and 9 bases from J; junction bases left unmatched: 11. The length of the CDR3 is 14 residues. CDR1 and CDR2 from the germline V gene are GTSNPN and SVGIG (reference sequence). The chain's CDR3 is CAWRPLAGASVQYF. The CDR3 DNA follows: TGTGCCTGGAGACCGCTAGCGGGGGCGTCTGTGCAGTACTTC.

The table lists this clonotype with many counts. This rearrangement joins TRBV20-1 to TRBJ2-7; TRBD2 matches 8 bases. The J segment lost 1 base and the V segment lost 5 bases, leaving 7 bases of the junction unmatched. Germline CDR1 is DFQATT and CDR2 is SNEGSKA (reference sequence). The CDR3 is made up of 14 amino acids. This CDR3 is CSAPLTGGSYEQYF. The CDR3 DNA reads TGCAGTGCTCCCCTAACGGGAGGGTCCTACGAGCAGTACTTC.

This clonotype was counted many times. The V and J genes are TRBV27 and TRBJ1-1, with a tentative D call TRBD1 (6 bases). The V and J ends lost 7 bases and 0 bases respectively, with 21 bases between them. CDR3 length equals 17 residues. The V gene's germline CDR1 is MNHEY and CDR2 SMNVEV (reference sequence). For the CDR3, the DNA is TGTGCCAGCAAGAGATTCGGCAGGGGAATATTGAACACTGAAGCTTTCTTT. Translating it yields CASKRFGRGILNTEAFF.

This chain uses TRBV27 with TRBJ2-5; 10 nucleotides line up with TRBD1. Trimming cost V 4 bases and J 5 bases; bases outside gene matches: 7. Germline CDR1 reads MNHEY; CDR2 reads SMNVEV (reference sequence). CDR3 length: 15 amino acids. The CDR3 protein is CASSSPGQGLETQYF. In DNA form, the CDR3 reads TGTGCCAGCAGTTCCCCGGGACAGGGGTTGGAGACCCAGTACTTC.

Ten or more counts support this clonotype. J is TRBJ1-2 and V is TRBV15, with D uncertain. Trimming shortened V by 0 bases and J by 4 bases, and 15 bases separated the two germline ends. CDR1 is LNHNV, CDR2 YYDKDF, per germline (reference sequence). The CDR3 sequence is 16 residues long. CDR3 region: CATSRDRSGGSYGYTF. The CDR3 region has the DNA TGTGCCACCAGCAGAGATCGGTCGGGTGGTAGCTATGGCTACACCTTC.

This clonotype was counted ten times or more. The chain links TRBV5-1 to TRBJ1-1; the D gene is possibly TRBD1 (6 bases). V was pared by 0 bases and J by 4 bases, with 10 bases between. This CDR3 has 14 residues. Per germline, CDR1 SGHRS and CDR2 YFSETQ. CDR3 loop: CASSLEQGITEAFF. CDR3 sequence (DNA): TGCGCCAGCAGCTTGGAACAGGGAATCACTGAAGCTTTCTTT.

The gene calls are TRBV11-2 and TRBJ1-3; a possible D gene is TRBD1 (5 bases). Trimming removed 5 bases at V and 2 bases at J, with 19 bases between. From germline, CDR1 is SGHAT and CDR2 FQNNGV. This CDR3 is 17 amino acids long. This CDR3 reads CASSRNVRGMAGNTIYF. As DNA, the CDR3 is TGTGCCAGCAGCCGAAACGTTAGGGGTATGGCTGGAAACACCATATATTTT.

This clonotype was seen at least ten times. The V gene is TRBV28, the J gene TRBJ1-2; 9 bases are a match to TRBD1. CDR1 is MDHEN, CDR2 SYDVKM, per germline. The V gene end was trimmed by 3 bases and the J gene end by 5 bases; junction bases not matched to a gene: 16. The CDR3 contains 18 residues. CDR3 region: CASSFQRLGTGNLYGYTF. The CDR3 bases are TGTGCCAGCAGTTTTCAGCGGTTGGGGACAGGGAACTTGTATGGCTACACCTTC.

This clonotype was counted ten times or more. The rearrangement joins TRBV28 to TRBJ1-6, with D possibly matching TRBD1 (5 bases). Germline CDR1 is MDHEN and CDR2 is SYDVKM. Trimming shortened V by 2 bases and J by 11 bases, and 10 bases separated the two germline ends. The CDR3 is 13 amino acids. This chain's CDR3 is CASSLQSGPPLHF. The CDR3 nucleotides are TGTGCCAGCAGTTTACAATCAGGGCCACCCCTCCACTTT.

The V gene is TRBV30, the J gene TRBJ1-1, with a tentative D call TRBD1 (6 bases). CDR1 is GTSNPN and CDR2 is SVGIG in the germline V gene (reference sequence). The germline V and J ends were trimmed by 0 bases and 3 bases, with 17 bases remaining between them. The CDR3 loop spans 16 amino acids. CDR3 nucleotides: TGTGCCTGGAGTGTATACCTTTGGGACATCTACACTGAAGCTTTCTTT. Protein: CAWSVYLWDIYTEAFF. Full variable domain (outside the CDR3, taken from reference TRBV30 and TRBJ1-1): SQTIHQWPATLVQPVGSPLSLECTVEGTSNPNLYWYRQAAGRGLQLLFYSVGIGQISSEVPQNLSASRPQDRQFILSSKKLLLSDSGFYLCAWSVYLWDIYTEAFFGQGTRLTVV.

This chain joins TRBV18 and TRBJ1-1; 9 bases align to TRBD1. V gave up 3 bases and J gave up 0 bases; unmatched junction bases: 8. Germline V gene data show CDR1 as KGHSH and CDR2 as LQKENI. This CDR3 is 17 amino acids long. In DNA form, the CDR3 reads TGTGCCAGCTCACCTCCAACAGGGGGCGGCATGAACACTGAAGCTTTCTTT. Its protein is CASSPPTGGGMNTEAFF.

This clonotype appeared many times. Written as DNA, the CDR3 is TGTGCCAGCAGTCTCCTCCGGGCCGTGAACACCGGGGAGCTGTTTTTT. Protein sequence: CASSLLRAVNTGELFF. This chain joins TRBV28 and TRBJ2-2, with no clear D. Germline CDR1 reads MDHEN; CDR2 reads SYDVKM. This CDR3 contains 16 residues. V gave up 5 bases and J gave up 1 base, with 14 bases separating them.

This clonotype showed up just a few times. Germline and junction disagree at one end, which may indicate a read error. V is TRBV6-1 and J is TRBJ2-5, with a possible D match to TRBD2 (6 bases). Germline assignment: CDR1 MNHNS and CDR2 SASEGT. The CDR3 length is 16 residues. The DNA for the CDR3 is TGTGCCAGCAGCGAAGGTGGCGGGGTGGGTACGCAGACCCAGTACTTC. Protein sequence: CASSEGGGVGTQTQYF.

The V call is TRBV30, the J call TRBJ1-2, with D hard to call. The V and J ends lost 3 bases and 7 bases respectively, with 6 bases between them. This CDR3 has 10 residues. The germline V gene encodes CDR1 GTSNPN and CDR2 SVGIG (reference sequence). As DNA, the CDR3 is TGTGCCTGGAGGGCAGGTGGCTACACCTTC. Translated, it gives CAWRAGGYTF.

In this sample, this clonotype turned up many times. The rearrangement joins TRBV2 to TRBJ1-3; 8 nucleotides agree with TRBD1. After removal of 5 bases from V and 2 bases from J, the junction contained 2 bases not matched to a gene. This CDR3 comprises 14 residues. Germline lookup yields CDR1 SNHLY and CDR2 FYNNEI. The CDR3 DNA reads as TGTGCCAGCAGTTCGACAGGGGCTGGAAACACCATATATTTT. The encoded protein is CASSSTGAGNTIYF. The entire variable domain, with the rest obtained from reference TRBV2 and TRBJ1-3, is as follows: EPEVTQTPSHQVTQMGQEVILRCVPISNHLYFYWYRQILGQKVEFLVSFYNNEISEKSEIFDDQFSVERPDGSNFTLKIRSTKLEDSAMYFCASSSTGAGNTIYFGEGSWLTVV.

At least ten counts were recorded for this clonotype. The rearrangement joins TRBV5-1 to TRBJ1-5; weak D call: TRBD1 (5 bases). Germline V lookup: CDR1 SGHRS, CDR2 YFSETQ. The CDR3 runs to 15 residues. The V gene lost 5 bases and the J gene lost 6 bases, with 18 bases spanning the gap. The CDR3 spells CASSIVGGAGQPQHF. The CDR3 DNA reads TGCGCCAGCAGTATCGTCGGAGGGGCTGGTCAGCCCCAGCATTTT.